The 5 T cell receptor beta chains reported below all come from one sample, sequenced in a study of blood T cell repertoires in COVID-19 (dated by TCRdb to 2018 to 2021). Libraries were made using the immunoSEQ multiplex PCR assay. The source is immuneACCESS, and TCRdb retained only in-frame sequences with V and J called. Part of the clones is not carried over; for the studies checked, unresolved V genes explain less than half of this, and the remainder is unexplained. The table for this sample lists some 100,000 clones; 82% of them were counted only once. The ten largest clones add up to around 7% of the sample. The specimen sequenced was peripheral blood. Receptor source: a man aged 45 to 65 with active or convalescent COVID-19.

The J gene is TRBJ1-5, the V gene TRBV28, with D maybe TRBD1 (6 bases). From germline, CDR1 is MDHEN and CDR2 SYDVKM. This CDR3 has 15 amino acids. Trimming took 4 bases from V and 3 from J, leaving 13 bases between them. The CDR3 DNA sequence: TGTGCCAGCAGTTCCGAGGGGGGGAACAATCAGCCCCAGCATTTT. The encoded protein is CASSSEGGNNQPQHF.

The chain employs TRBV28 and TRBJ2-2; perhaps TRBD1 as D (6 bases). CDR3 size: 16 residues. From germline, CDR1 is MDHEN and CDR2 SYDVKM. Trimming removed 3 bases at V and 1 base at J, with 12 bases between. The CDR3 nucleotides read TGTGCCAGCAGTTTTCAGGGACATTTGAACACCGGGGAGCTGTTTTTT. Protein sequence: CASSFQGHLNTGELFF.

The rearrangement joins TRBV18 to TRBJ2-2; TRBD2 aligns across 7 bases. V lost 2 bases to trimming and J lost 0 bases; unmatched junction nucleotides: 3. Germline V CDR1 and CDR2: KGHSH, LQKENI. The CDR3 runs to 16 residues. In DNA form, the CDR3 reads TGTGCCAGCTCACCAAATCTAGCGGCGAACACCGGGGAGCTGTTTTTT. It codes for CASSPNLAANTGELFF.

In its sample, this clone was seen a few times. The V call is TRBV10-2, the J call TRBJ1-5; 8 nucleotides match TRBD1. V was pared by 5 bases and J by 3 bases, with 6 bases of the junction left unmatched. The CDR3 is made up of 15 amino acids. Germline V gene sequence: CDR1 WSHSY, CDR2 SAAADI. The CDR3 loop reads CASSTGQGLNQPQHF. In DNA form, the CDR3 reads TGCGCCAGCAGTACCGGACAGGGACTCAATCAGCCCCAGCATTTT.

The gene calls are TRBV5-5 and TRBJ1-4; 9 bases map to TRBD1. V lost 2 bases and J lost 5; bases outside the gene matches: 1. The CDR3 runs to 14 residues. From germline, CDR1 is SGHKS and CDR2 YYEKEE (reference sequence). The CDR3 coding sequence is TGTGCCAGCAGCTTCGGGACAGGGAATGAAAAACTGTTTTTT. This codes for CASSFGTGNEKLFF.